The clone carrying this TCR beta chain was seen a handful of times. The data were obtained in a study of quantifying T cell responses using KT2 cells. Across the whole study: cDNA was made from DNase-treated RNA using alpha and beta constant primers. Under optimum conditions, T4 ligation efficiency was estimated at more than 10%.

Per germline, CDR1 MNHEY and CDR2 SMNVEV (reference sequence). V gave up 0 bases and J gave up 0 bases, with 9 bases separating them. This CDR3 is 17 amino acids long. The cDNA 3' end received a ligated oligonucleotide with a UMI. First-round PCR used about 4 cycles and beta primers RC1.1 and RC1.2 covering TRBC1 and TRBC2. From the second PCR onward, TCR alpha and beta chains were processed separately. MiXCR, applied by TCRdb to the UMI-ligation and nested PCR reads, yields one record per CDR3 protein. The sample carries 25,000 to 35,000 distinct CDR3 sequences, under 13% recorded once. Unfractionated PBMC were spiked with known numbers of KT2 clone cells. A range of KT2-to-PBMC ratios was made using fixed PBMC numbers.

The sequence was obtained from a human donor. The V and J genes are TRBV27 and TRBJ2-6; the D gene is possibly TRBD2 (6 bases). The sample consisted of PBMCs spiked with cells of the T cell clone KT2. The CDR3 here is CASSLSAGSSGANVLTF. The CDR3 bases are TGTGCCAGCAGTTTATCCGCGGGAAGCTCTGGGGCCAACGTCCTGACTTTC.